The 4 T cell receptor beta chains below were found in one sample sequenced in a study of tumor-infiltrating lymphocytes in primary liver carcinoma. It was from 20-30 mg of unsorted bulk tissue that RNA and DNA were co-extracted. The authors made TCR beta cDNA from 400 to 600 ng total RNA with a constant-region primer. Nested multiplex PCR, run for three rounds with slightly modified ARM-PCR, yielded TCR beta libraries. It was with TRBV1-TRBV30 forward primers and a C-beta reverse primer that the first two PCR rounds were run, at 10 cycles each. TCRdb reprocessed the multiplex PCR reads with MiXCR, giving one entry per CDR3 protein. The sample holds 90,000 to 150,000 distinct CDR3 sequences, approximately 70% seen once. What was sequenced was liver tumor tissue from sampling region 1. Subset given: tumor region T1, superior pole. Receptors originate from a woman aged 55 to 70 with primary liver carcinoma and hepatitis B virus infection.

Concerning this clonotype: The germline gene is not matched at one end of the junction; a read error may be the cause. V usage is TRBV7-8 and J usage is TRBJ2-6; D is perhaps TRBD1 (5 bases). The CDR3 has 15 amino acids. CDR1 SGHVS and CDR2 FQNEAQ come from the germline V gene. Here the CDR3 reads CTSSLEGAGANVLTF. Here the CDR3 DNA reads TGTACCAGCAGCTTAGAAGGGGCCGGGGCCAACGTCCTGACTTTC.

Notes on this clonotype: A read error is possible here, since a much larger clone lies one base away. J is TRBJ1-6 and V is TRBV6-5; no definite D call. CDR3 length equals 13 residues. Per germline, CDR1 MNHEY and CDR2 SVGAGI. The CDR3 DNA reads as TGTGCCTGCAGTTTGGGTCTAGACTCACCCCTCCACTTT. This translates into CACSLGLDSPLHF.

This clonotype appeared many times. J is TRBJ1-2 and V is TRBV4-1; D may be TRBD1 (6 bases). CDR1 is MGHRA and CDR2 is YSYEKL in the germline V gene. V was trimmed by 2 bases and J by 6 bases, leaving 19 bases between them. This CDR3 has 16 amino acids. CDR3 in amino acids: CASSQPPKTGRDGYTF. For the CDR3, the DNA is TGCGCCAGCAGCCAACCTCCAAAAACAGGGCGGGATGGCTACACCTTC.

This clonotype showed up just once. A much larger clone is a single base away; this may be a read error. The chain is built from TRBV6-5 and TRBJ2-3; no definite D call. V lost 5 bases and J 5 bases, leaving 14 bases between the germline ends. The CDR3 length is 14 residues. CDR1 is MNHEY, CDR2 SVGAGI, per germline. The CDR3 loop is CASSPQDPRDTQYF. For the CDR3, the DNA is TGTGCCAGCAGTCCCCAGGACCCTAGAGATACGCAGTATTTT.